These T cell receptor beta chains were read from a single sample in a study of technical replicates of blood from a few donors. Method: immunoSEQ multiplex PCR; TCRdb's copy keeps in-frame clones and lacks some. The sample includes 65,000 to 85,000 clones, 85% to 95% of them seen just once. Sequenced sample: T cells isolated from PBMCs. The receptors originated from a human donor in good health. Both conserved end residues are part of each CDR3. Fields, in order: clone size, V gene, J gene, D gene, CDR3 DNA, CDR3 protein. The D gene is left open where the match is weak. Not every row has a clone size; where given, it reads once, few, many or a size class.

.	TRBV30	TRBJ2-1	.	TGTGCCTGGAAAGGGGGGGGCTACAATGAGCAGTTCTTC	CAWKGGGYNEQFF
.	TRBV9	TRBJ2-1	.	TGTGCCAGCAGCGTTCAAGTTAGCGGCTACTACAATGAGCAGTTCTTC	CASSVQVSGYYNEQFF
.	TRBV19	TRBJ1-1	.	TGTGCCAGTAGTCAGCAGGGTAACACTGAAGCTTTCTTT	CASSQQGNTEAFF
.	TRBV19	TRBJ1-2	TRBD1	TGTGCCAGTAGCTTATATTCTATGACAGGGGATCCCTATGGCTACACCTTC	CASSLYSMTGDPYGYTF
.	TRBV9	TRBJ1-2	.	TGTGCCAGCAGCGTAGCTCTCGTCGCGGCTGACTATGGCTACACCTTC	CASSVALVAADYGYTF
.	TRBV19	TRBJ1-1	.	TGTGCCAGTATGGGGGGAACCATGAACACTGAAGCTTTCTTT	CASMGGTMNTEAFF
once	TRBV4-1	TRBJ2-7	.	TGCGCCAGCAGCCAAGATGACGGGGAAACCTACGAGCAGTACTTC	CASSQDDGETYEQYF
once	TRBV7-9	TRBJ2-1	TRBD2	TGTGCCAGCAGCCGTACCCGACTAGCGGGAGGAAATGAGCAGTTCTTC	CASSRTRLAGGNEQFF
.	TRBV10-3	TRBJ2-7	.	TGTGCCATCAGTGACCAAGGGGGGAGAGGGACAGACGCGTACTTC	CAISDQGGRGTDAYF
.	TRBV7-3	TRBJ2-7	TRBD2	TGTGCCAGCGCGAGACTAGCGGGCCCCTACGAGCAGTACTTC	CASARLAGPYEQYF
.	TRBV11-2	TRBJ2-7	.	TGTGCCAGCAGCTTAGGAGACAGTCCCTACGAGCAGTACTTC	CASSLGDSPYEQYF
.	TRBV18	TRBJ1-5	.	TGTGCCAGCTCACCAGAAGGAGCCGTTCAGCCCCAGCATTTT	CASSPEGAVQPQHF
.	TRBV11-2	TRBJ2-7	.	TGTGCCAGCAGCTTCAGGGGTAAATACGAGCAGTACTTC	CASSFRGKYEQYF
.	TRBV4-3	TRBJ2-7	TRBD1	TGCGCCAGCAGCCAGGGACAGGGTCTCCACGAGCAGTACTTC	CASSQGQGLHEQYF
.	TRBV4-3	TRBJ2-2	TRBD2	TGCGCCAGCAGCCAAGATACAGCGGGAGAGGACACCGGGGAGCTGTTTTTT	CASSQDTAGEDTGELFF
once	TRBV5-1	TRBJ2-3	TRBD2	TGCGCCAGCAGTTTTTACACCGGGACTAGCGGCACAGATACGCAGTATTTT	CASSFYTGTSGTDTQYF
few	TRBV5-4	TRBJ1-3	.	TGTGCCAGCAGCTCCCAGGGATCTGGAAACACCATATATTTT	CASSSQGSGNTIYF
few	TRBV2	TRBJ2-1	.	TGTGCCAGCAAGCCCGCGGGATGGGTGGCGTTCTTC	CASKPAGWVAFF
.	TRBV6-5	TRBJ2-7	.	TGTGCCAGCAGTTACCAGGTTACCTACGAGCAGTACTTC	CASSYQVTYEQYF
.	TRBV5-4	TRBJ1-1	.	TGTGCCAGCAGCTTGGAAAAGGGGGTTAAGATCACTGAAGCTTTCTTT	CASSLEKGVKITEAFF
.	TRBV2	TRBJ1-1	.	TGTGCCAGCAGTGAGGTAGGGAGCACTGAAGCTTTCTTT	CASSEVGSTEAFF
.	TRBV11-3	TRBJ1-1	.	TGTGCCAGCAGCTTGTACGGTGAAGCTTTCTTT	CASSLYGEAFF
.	TRBV4-1	TRBJ2-7	TRBD2	TGCGCCAGCAGCCCTGGACTAGCGGGAGGATTCTACGAGCAGTACTTC	CASSPGLAGGFYEQYF
.	TRBV11-2	TRBJ2-2	.	TGTGCCAGCAGCCCACGGGGGGCTGACACCGGGGAGCTGTTTTTT	CASSPRGADTGELFF
.	TRBV2	TRBJ2-6	.	TGTGCCAGCAGTGCGCAGGGCGGAAATGGGGCCAACGTCCTGACTTTC	CASSAQGGNGANVLTF
.	TRBV4-3	TRBJ2-1	TRBD2	TGCGCCAGCAGCCGGCCGGGGGGGATTGGCAATGAGCAGTTCTTC	CASSRPGGIGNEQFF
.	TRBV19	TRBJ2-3	.	TGTGCCAGTAGTCTTCGACAGACCCCGGGTACAGATACGCAGTATTTT	CASSLRQTPGTDTQYF
.	TRBV2	TRBJ1-3	.	TGTGCCAGCAGCGAGACGTCCCTAGTCTCTGGAAACACCATATATTTT	CASSETSLVSGNTIYF
.	TRBV14	TRBJ1-2	.	TGTGCCAGCAGCCAAGATAACAGGGCTGGCTACACCTTC	CASSQDNRAGYTF
.	TRBV27	TRBJ1-2	.	TGTGCCAGCAGTTTAGGGGGGGGCCGTGGCTACACCTTC	CASSLGGGRGYTF
.	TRBV28	TRBJ1-1	.	TGTGCCAGCATCAGGGGCGAAGCTTTCTTT	CASIRGEAFF
.	TRBV5-1	TRBJ1-1	.	TGCGCCAGCAGCTTGGATTTCGGGTTGAACACTGAAGCTTTCTTT	CASSLDFGLNTEAFF
few	TRBV5-1	TRBJ2-7	.	TGCGCCAGAAAGGGGGGGCTGGGTACGTACTTC	CARKGGLGTYF
.	TRBV14	TRBJ2-5	.	TGTGCCAGCAGCCAAGAGTGGCATCCCCCCGTTGAGACCCAGTACTTC	CASSQEWHPPVETQYF
.	TRBV6-5	TRBJ2-3	TRBD2	TGTGCCAGCAGGGAAACTAGCGGGACGGCAGATACGCAGTATTTT	CASRETSGTADTQYF
.	TRBV9	TRBJ2-7	.	TGTGCCAGCAGCGTAGATGAGGGCGCCTACGAGCAGTACTTC	CASSVDEGAYEQYF
.	TRBV11-2	TRBJ2-5	TRBD2	TGTGCCAGCAGCTTTAGGCTAGCGGGATTGTTAGAGACCCAGTACTTC	CASSFRLAGLLETQYF
.	TRBV21-1	TRBJ1-5	.	TGTGCCAGCAGCAAAGCTCCTTTTGACAGGGATCAGCCCCAGCATTTT	CASSKAPFDRDQPQHF
.	TRBV11-3	TRBJ1-4	.	TGTGCCAGCAGCGTGCGCGATGAAAAACTGTTTTTT	CASSVRDEKLFF
.	TRBV7-3	TRBJ1-2	TRBD1	TGTGCCAGCAGCCTAAGGACAGGGGATGGCTACACCTTC	CASSLRTGDGYTF
.	TRBV7-3	TRBJ2-7	TRBD1	TGTGCCAGCAGCCCGGCAGGGGGAGCCGGGTACGAGCAGTACTTC	CASSPAGGAGYEQYF